A selection of T cell receptor beta chains follows, all from one sample in a study of blood T cells in healthy people across ages. TCRdb redid the calling of the 5' RACE reads with MiXCR, one entry per CDR3 protein. The table has about 800,000 distinct CDR3 sequences, around 50% seen once. The sequencing input was blood. These receptors all come from a man older than 75 in good health. Each CDR3 is given with its conserved first and last residue. D genes are given only for firm matches. Size tells how often a clone was seen (once, few, many) or the class of an expanded clone, and some rows leave it out.

15	TRBJ2-7	TRBV4-2	NA	TRBD1	CASSQEGYRGSEQYF	TGTGCCAGCAGCCAAGAAGGGTACAGGGGGAGCGAGCAGTACTTC
13	TRBJ2-7	TRBV2	NA	NA	CASSGTRDYEQYF	TGTGCCAGCAGTGGGACAAGAGACTACGAGCAGTACTTC
16	TRBJ2-6	TRBV7-8	few	TRBD1	CASSQKQGSGANVLTF	TGTGCCAGCAGCCAGAAACAGGGGTCTGGGGCCAACGTCCTGACTTTC
13	TRBJ2-2	TRBV2	few	NA	CASSEARGGELFF	TGTGCCAGCAGTGAAGCTCGGGGCGGGGAGCTGTTTTTT
13	TRBJ2-5	TRBV6-2/TRBV6-3	NA	NA	CASEKGRSGTQYF	TGTGCCAGTGAAAAAGGGCGCAGTGGGACCCAGTACTTC
13	TRBJ2-7	TRBV29-1	many	NA	CSVAWERSYEQYF	TGCAGCGTTGCGTGGGAGAGGTCTTACGAGCAGTACTTC
14	TRBJ2-7	TRBV20-1	NA	TRBD1	CSALPGTGGDEQYF	TGCAGTGCACTGCCCGGGACAGGGGGCGACGAGCAGTACTTC
15	TRBJ2-7	TRBV3-1	many	NA	CASSQDGGGGNEQYF	TGTGCCAGCAGCCAAGATGGGGGAGGGGGAAACGAGCAGTACTTC
15	TRBJ2-1	TRBV9	NA	TRBD2	CASSVDAGGYNEQFF	TGTGCCAGCAGCGTAGATGCGGGAGGGTACAATGAGCAGTTCTTC
12	TRBJ2-1	TRBV30	few	NA	CAWTLMGSEQFF	TGTGCCTGGACTCTAATGGGGTCCGAGCAGTTCTTC
13	TRBJ1-2	TRBV5-1	few	NA	CASSLKGGYGYTF	TGCGCCAGCAGCTTGAAGGGGGGGTACGGCTACACCTTC
13	TRBJ2-7	TRBV11-2	NA	NA	CASRRVGSHEQYF	TGTGCCAGCAGGCGAGTCGGGAGCCACGAGCAGTACTTC
16	TRBJ2-5	TRBV7-3	NA	TRBD2	CASSLTGLAGAETQYF	TGTGCCAGCAGCTTAACGGGACTAGCGGGAGCCGAGACCCAGTACTTC
15	TRBJ1-1	TRBV2	NA	TRBD1	CASSRGQGLNTEAFF	TGTGCCAGCAGTCGAGGACAGGGGTTGAACACTGAAGCTTTCTTT
15	TRBJ2-7	TRBV5-1	NA	TRBD2	CASSSQPGLAYEQYF	TGCGCCAGCAGCTCGCAGCCGGGACTAGCCTACGAGCAGTACTTC
12	TRBJ2-7	TRBV10-3	NA	NA	CAITGDTYEQYF	TGTGCCATCACAGGGGATACCTACGAGCAGTACTTC
12	TRBJ1-1	TRBV2	NA	NA	CASRETGPEAFF	TGTGCCAGCAGGGAAACAGGACCTGAAGCTTTCTTT
18	TRBJ2-7	TRBV6-2/TRBV6-3	many	TRBD2	CASSYGGLAGGHSYEQYF	TGTGCCAGCAGTTACGGGGGACTAGCGGGAGGACACTCCTACGAGCAGTACTTC
16	TRBJ1-1	TRBV4-1	once	NA	CASSQDPGGPNTEAFF	TGCGCCAGCAGCCAAGATCCCGGGGGCCCGAACACTGAAGCTTTCTTT
17	TRBJ2-2	TRBV7-8	NA	TRBD2	CASSPLLSGRGTGELFF	TGTGCCAGCAGCCCCCTCCTTAGCGGGAGAGGCACCGGGGAGCTGTTTTTT
13	TRBJ2-7	TRBV7-6	NA	NA	CASSISRYNEQYF	TGTGCCAGCAGCATATCTAGGTACAATGAGCAGTACTTC
13	TRBJ2-1	TRBV29-1	few	TRBD2	CSAARESGNEQFF	TGCAGCGCCGCGCGGGAGTCTGGCAATGAGCAGTTCTTC
14	TRBJ1-2	TRBV30	few	NA	CAWSLTGLRYGYTF	TGTGCCTGGAGTTTGACAGGCCTCCGCTATGGCTACACCTTC
15	TRBJ2-1	TRBV24-1	many	TRBD1	CATGPGQGPYNEQFF	TGTGCCACCGGACCGGGACAGGGGCCCTACAATGAGCAGTTCTTC
16	TRBJ2-1	TRBV29-1	few	TRBD1	CSVEEGTGGIYNEQFF	TGCAGCGTTGAAGAGGGGACAGGAGGGATATACAATGAGCAGTTCTTC
16	TRBJ2-7	TRBV7-8	NA	TRBD1	CASSRGRDRVYYEQYF	TGTGCCAGCAGCCGAGGAAGGGACAGGGTATACTACGAGCAGTACTTC
16	TRBJ1-6	TRBV11-1	many	NA	CASSSAGSRKNSPLHF	TGTGCCAGCAGCTCCGCTGGGTCACGGAAAAATTCACCCCTCCACTTT
15	TRBJ2-7	TRBV19	NA	TRBD1	CASSRGDRGTYEQYF	TGTGCCAGTAGCAGAGGGGACAGGGGCACCTACGAGCAGTACTTC
15	TRBJ2-5	TRBV28	NA	NA	CASSFVTGRRHEQYF	TGTGCCAGCAGTTTTGTCACAGGGAGGAGACATGAGCAGTACTTC
14	TRBJ1-2	TRBV6-6	NA	NA	CAGATSDADYGYTF	TGTGCCGGAGCTACTTCAGATGCGGACTATGGCTACACCTTC
13	TRBJ1-2	TRBV12-3/TRBV12-4	NA	TRBD1	CASRLGSTGDHTF	TGTGCCAGCAGGCTAGGCTCGACAGGGGACCACACCTTC
18	TRBJ2-1	TRBV20-1	NA	TRBD2	CSTRIPRLERGTAHEQFF	TGCAGTACTAGAATACCTAGACTAGAGCGGGGGACCGCCCATGAGCAGTTCTTC
13	TRBJ2-4	TRBV20-1	few	NA	CSANRRSGDIQYF	TGCAGTGCTAATCGGAGAAGTGGGGACATTCAGTACTTC
14	TRBJ2-4	TRBV5-1	few	TRBD2	CASRGTSGRNIQYF	TGCGCCAGCAGGGGAACTAGCGGGAGAAACATTCAGTACTTC
13	TRBJ2-2	TRBV6-1	NA	NA	CASNGAMSGELFF	TGTGCCAGCAACGGAGCAATGTCCGGGGAGCTGTTTTTT
15	TRBJ1-2	TRBV6-5	once	NA	CASRDPGTSVYGYTF	TGTGCCAGCCGTGACCCAGGGACTTCCGTCTATGGCTACACCTTC
14	TRBJ1-4	TRBV25-1	NA	NA	CASSDTGLGEKLFF	TGTGCCAGCAGTGATACAGGGCTGGGTGAAAAACTGTTTTTT
13	TRBJ1-1	TRBV5-1	few	TRBD1	CASSLEQGREAFF	TGCGCCAGCAGCCTCGAACAGGGGCGTGAGGCTTTCTTT
13	TRBJ2-2	TRBV28	few	NA	CVVLGGNTGELFF	TGTGTGGTCCTGGGGGGGAACACCGGGGAGCTGTTTTTT
14	TRBJ1-6	TRBV12-3/TRBV12-4	NA	NA	CVSSSGGLTSPLHF	TGTGTCAGCAGTTCTGGGGGGCTGACTTCACCCCTCCACTTT
17	TRBJ2-1	TRBV9	NA	NA	CASSVESSISSYNEQFF	TGTGCCAGCAGCGTGGAGAGTTCTATAAGCTCCTACAATGAGCAGTTCTTC
12	TRBJ2-3	TRBV29-1	many	NA	CSVARGTDTQYF	TGCAGCGTCGCCCGCGGCACAGATACGCAGTATTTT
13	TRBJ2-7	TRBV20-1	NA	NA	CSARKDSVNEQYF	TGCAGTGCTAGAAAGGACTCAGTAAATGAGCAGTACTTC
16	TRBJ2-7	TRBV5-1	NA	TRBD2	CASSHGTSGGAYEQYF	TGCGCCAGCAGCCACGGGACTAGCGGAGGGGCCTACGAGCAGTACTTC
16	TRBJ2-4	TRBV12-3/TRBV12-4	many	TRBD2	CASSLGGRLAKNIQYF	TGTGCCAGCAGTTTGGGCGGGAGGCTAGCCAAAAACATTCAGTACTTC
15	TRBJ2-5	TRBV27	NA	NA	CASRKETVPWNEQYF	TGTGCCAGCAGAAAGGAGACAGTGCCGTGGAATGAGCAGTACTTC
17	TRBJ1-2	TRBV27	NA	TRBD1	CTSSLDSGTVVNYGYTF	TGTACCAGCAGTTTAGACTCCGGGACAGTTGTGAACTATGGCTACACCTTC
14	TRBJ2-1	TRBV11-2	NA	TRBD1	CASSLGQGAWEQFF	TGTGCCAGCAGCTTAGGACAGGGGGCGTGGGAGCAGTTCTTC
14	TRBJ2-6	TRBV29-1	NA	NA	CSVDGISGANVLTF	TGCAGCGTTGACGGTATCTCTGGGGCCAACGTCCTGACTTTC
12	TRBJ1-2	TRBV29-1	NA	NA	CSGGEVAGGYTF	TGCAGCGGGGGCGAGGTGGCTGGTGGCTACACCTTC
22	TRBJ2-7	TRBV10-3	NA	NA	CAIRGQLPTPQEGARSYNEQYF	TGTGCCATCAGGGGACAACTCCCAACCCCACAGGAGGGGGCGAGGTCGTACAATGAGCAGTACTTC
16	TRBJ1-1	TRBV6-2/TRBV6-3	NA	TRBD1	CASSPWTGGRHTEAFF	TGTGCCAGCAGCCCATGGACAGGGGGGCGACACACTGAAGCTTTCTTT
13	TRBJ2-5	TRBV7-6	NA	NA	CASSLIYQETQYF	TGTGCCAGCAGCTTAATCTACCAAGAGACCCAGTACTTC
14	TRBJ2-7	TRBV7-2	NA	NA	CASSYSSAPVEQYF	TGTGCTAGCAGCTACTCATCCGCCCCAGTGGAGCAGTACTTC
15	TRBJ1-2	TRBV21-1	NA	NA	CRMDIVPSPPNGYTF	TGTAGGATGGATATCGTTCCCTCTCCGCCAAATGGTTACACCTTC
13	TRBJ1-2	TRBV14	many	NA	CASSQALDYGYTF	TGTGCCAGCAGCCAGGCCCTAGACTATGGCTACACCTTC
13	TRBJ1-2	TRBV20-1	NA	NA	CSLGVLPQGGYTF	TGCAGTCTCGGGGTTTTGCCTCAGGGTGGCTACACCTTC
16	TRBJ2-5	TRBV5-1	few	TRBD2	CASSEGLAGDGETQYF	TGCGCCAGCAGCGAAGGACTAGCGGGAGACGGTGAGACCCAGTACTTC
18	TRBJ1-1	TRBV12-3/TRBV12-4	NA	TRBD1	CARPLEGATAPLNTEAFF	TGTGCCAGACCCCTAGAGGGGGCGACCGCTCCCCTGAACACTGAAGCTTTCTTT